This T cell receptor beta chain emerged from a study of blood T cell repertoires in COVID-19. About the study: From the United States, Italy and Spain came samples of acute and convalescent COVID-19.

Germline trimming cut 7 bases from V and 3 bases from J; bases unmatched to any gene: 9. The CDR3 runs 16 residues. Germline V lookup: CDR1 SNHLY, CDR2 FYNNEI. This clone was observed many times. In the original workflow: It was from reference gene primer amplification that nucleated cell counts were estimated. Clones were read by immunoSEQ multiplex PCR, and TCRdb kept only the in-frame ones, dropping some. Clone size and the V and J calls come from that table; the DNA yielded D and trimming. Of some 120,000 clones in the sample, around 83% are singletons; the top ten hold roughly 18%. Participants spanned ages roughly 18 to 95 years and resided in about two dozen US areas.

The material sequenced was PBMCs or T cells enriched from blood (not recorded which). This chain joins TRBV2 and TRBJ1-4; 9 bases align to TRBD1. This TCR was sampled from a man aged 25-45 years who had recovered from COVID-19. The CDR3 loop is CASNLGTGSPNEKLFF. In DNA form, the CDR3 reads TGTGCCAGCAATTTAGGGACAGGGAGTCCTAATGAAAAACTGTTTTTT.